This is a list of T cell receptor beta chains from one sample in a study of identical twins. TCRdb passed the 5' RACE reads through MiXCR, listing each CDR3 protein once. Of some 1,600,000 distinct CDR3 sequences listed, around 29% are singletons. The sample taken for sequencing was cord blood. These receptors were collected from a newborn girl in good health. The conserved cysteine and the conserved F or W are not part of the CDR3 here. The size of a clone is reported for some rows only, either as once, few or many, or as a class for expanded clones.

>.|TRBV4-1
ASSQEPQANYGYT
>few|TRBV27
ASTPRRLAGGNEQF
>.|TRBV5-1
ASSLVPSGISTDTQY
>.|TRBV10-3
AISGFLRDGYT
>.|TRBV30
AWSTQTETEAF
>.|TRBV12-3/TRBV12-4
ASNLGLSTDTEY
>few|TRBV15
ATSRDLGSAEQF
>few|TRBV7-9
ASSLGGLAADTQY
>.|TRBV6-5
ASSYRPGTRLVSDTQY
>.|TRBV20-1
SASTGSTYTQY
>.|TRBV6-2/TRBV6-3
ASSRRESEQF
>.|TRBV12-3/TRBV12-4
ASSAQGPLNTEAF
>.|TRBV28
ASSLSLPRETQF
>once|TRBV13
ASSLGHRWGVAGYYEQY
>few|TRBV20-1
SARPRDSNQPQH
>.|TRBV5-6
ASTLGVQETQY
>.|TRBV6-1
ASTSDGGAF
>.|TRBV12-3/TRBV12-4
ASSLLDRVNEQF
>few|TRBV6-5
ASSYGWGLAGHTDTQY
>.|TRBV4-2
ASSQDENTGELF
>few|TRBV20-1
SARAPSVWVETQY
>.|TRBV5-1
ASSPWASGDTDTQY
>.|TRBV20-1
SAALADEQY
>few|TRBV11-2
ASSLTQADSPLH
>few|TRBV5-1
ASSLDRRNQPQH
>.|TRBV27
ASSDTLGELF
>few|TRBV24-1
ATSAILSPEQF
>few|TRBV20-1
SARDLDRGNVAYGYT
>.|TRBV5-1
ASNTVPGVYEQY
>.|TRBV12-3/TRBV12-4
ASSLRLAASYNEQF